This T cell receptor beta chain came from a study of identical twins. Points from the study as a whole: Partial confounding of zero-insertion analyses by invariant MAIT and iNKT cells was possible. Shared out-of-frame alpha sequences (those common to twins) showed excess low generation probability.

As for this clonotype: The antigen is unknown.

A single record per CDR3 protein comes from TCRdb applying MiXCR to the 5' RACE reads. The table lists about 570,000 distinct CDR3 sequences, just under 10% of them singletons. Germline V gene lookup returns CDR1 SGHRS and CDR2 YFSETQ. Trimming pared 5 bases from V and 1 base from J, leaving 12 bases between. This CDR3 is 14 amino acids long. These records were also assigned to another study, of yellow fever vaccine responses in identical twins.

The source of this sequence is a woman aged 18-29 years in good health. This sequence joins TRBV5-1 and TRBJ2-5, with a weak D call TRBD2 (6 bases). The sequencing sample was made of PBMCs. The CDR3 is CASSSSGPQETQYF. DNA of the CDR3: TGCGCCAGCAGTAGCAGCGGGCCCCAAGAGACCCAGTACTTC.